This T cell receptor (beta chain) was sequenced in a study of regulatory T cells in long-lasting Graves disease. The study's findings and limits: The study found TRBV28, TRBJ1-2 and TRBJ2-5 favored in persistent disease.

This clonotype was counted at least ten times. Its target is unknown. This CDR3 spans 16 amino acids. V trimming: 6 bases; J trimming: 8 bases; junction bases outside the gene matches: 14. Germline CDR1 reads MNHNS; CDR2 reads SASEGT. CDR3 regions were amplified by Arm-PCR using iRepertoire HTBI primers to build TCR beta libraries. From the multiplex PCR reads, TCRdb called clonotypes with MiXCR, one entry per CDR3 protein. Seen here are about 470,000 distinct CDR3 sequences, roughly 16% observed once, and the top ten hold 12%. This sample's time point: newly diagnosed GD, antithyroid drugs for less than 3 months. The TCR library was made from RNA extracted from PBMCs. Patients were from an endocrinology department in Xi'an, China. This same sample was also taken into another study, of T cells in Graves' hyperthyroidism and ophthalmopathy. That paper states: Blood also contained most expanded thyroid clonotypes above 0.001.

This TCR was sampled from a middle-aged man with Graves disease. Sample: peripheral blood mononuclear cells (PBMCs), taken at new diagnosis, from a patient treated with antithyroid drugs. The chain carries TRBV6-1 and TRBJ2-1, with 9 bases matching TRBD1. CDR3 in DNA: TGTGCCAGCAGCCCGTGGCGGGACAGGGCACACGATGAGCAGTTCTTC. It is translated as CASSPWRDRAHDEQFF.